This TCR beta chain is from a study of T cell responses to AZD1222 COVID-19 vaccine. Study results and limitations: Mapped onto spike, vaccine-associated CD4 TCRs spanned it and were dominant at 160-218 and 743-854. Vaccination with two AZD1222 doses was followed by a rise in Spike-specific TCR breadth and depth. Most donors were white British, females outnumbered males, and clonal diversity was possibly underestimated.

The CDR3 runs to 16 residues. The germline V and J ends were trimmed by 5 bases and 0 bases, with 11 bases remaining between them. Germline loops: CDR1 SGHVS, CDR2 FQNEAQ. Data came from immunoSEQ multiplex PCR; TCRdb stores just in-frame clones and leaves some out. This sample has under 60,000 clones; around 91% occur once, and the top ten carry about 5%. The table lists this clone with a count of one. No antigen is known for it. Analyses pooled second doses at about 4 or about 12 weeks. This chain uses TRBV7-8 with TRBJ1-6; D not resolved. Sequenced here: peripheral blood, sampled 28 days after the second AZD1222 dose. This clonotype was obtained from an adult who received the AZD1222 COVID-19 vaccine. The CDR3 spells CASSHRLSSYNSPLHF. The CDR3 DNA sequence: TGTGCCAGCAGCCACCGATTGAGCTCCTATAATTCACCCCTCCACTTT.